This entry lists 11 T cell receptor beta chains sequenced from one sample in a study of post-analysis software for immune sequencing data. Regarding the study as a whole: TRBV5-6, TRBV5-1 and TRBV20-1 belonged to a set of roughly five TRBV segments that were more frequent in patients than controls.

Unique molecular identifiers tagged the TCR beta cDNA libraries. One entry per CDR3 protein results from TCRdb running MiXCR on the PCR reads. The sample contains 750,000 to 950,000 distinct CDR3 sequences, 53% of which appear only once. Their antigens remain unidentified. The sequenced sample consisted of blood. The source of these receptors is a girl aged 5-17 years with multiple sclerosis.

The CDR3 protein is CASSSPTGTSGRAMGNEQFF. In DNA, the CDR3 is TGTGCCAGCAGCAGCCCAACCGGGACTAGCGGGAGGGCCATGGGCAATGAGCAGTTCTTC. V is TRBV7-9 and J is TRBJ2-1, with 16 bases matching TRBD2. The CDR3 loop spans 20 amino acids. Trimming at V came to 5 bases and at J to 6 bases, leaving 16 bases not matched to a gene. The germline CDR1 and CDR2 sequences are SEHNR and FQNEAQ (reference sequence). Using reference TRBV7-9 and TRBJ2-1 for the parts outside the CDR3, the full variable domain is DTGVSQNPRHKITKRGQNVTFRCDPISEHNRLYWYRQTLGQGPEFLTYFQNEAQLEKSRLLSDRFSAERPKGSFSTLEIQRTEQGDSAMYLCASSSPTGTSGRAMGNEQFFGPGTRLTVL.

The V and J genes are TRBV20-1 and TRBJ1-2, with D possibly matching TRBD1 (5 bases). The germline gives CDR1 DFQATT, CDR2 SNEGSKA (reference sequence). Between the trimmed V and J ends, which lost 3 bases and 7 bases, there was a span of 9 bases. CDR3 length equals 11 residues. In nucleotides, the CDR3 is TGCAGTGCTAGGGGGCGGCGTGGCTACACCTTC. Its translation is CSARGRRGYTF.

This chain links TRBV7-2 with TRBJ2-5; no firm D call. Trimming cost V 2 bases and J 5 bases, with 15 bases left between them. Germline values: CDR1 SGHTA, CDR2 FQGNSA. The CDR3 spans 15 residues. The CDR3 spells CASSLWLGSSETQYF. As DNA, the CDR3 is TGTGCCAGCAGCTTATGGCTGGGATCTTCGGAGACCCAGTACTTC.

V gene TRBV7-9 combines with J gene TRBJ2-7; TRBD1 matches at 8 bases. V dropped 5 bases and J dropped 3; count of bases not matched to a gene: 12. CDR3 length: 16 residues. CDR1 is SEHNR and CDR2 is FQNEAQ in the germline V gene (reference sequence). DNA for the CDR3: TGTGCCAGCAGCCGCGGGGTTGGGACAGGAGACTACGAGCAGTACTTC. Translated: CASSRGVGTGDYEQYF.

The chain joins TRBV6-2 or TRBV6-3 to TRBJ1-1; D is perhaps TRBD1 (5 bases). V shed 7 bases and J shed 0 bases, with 12 bases lying between them. This CDR3 is 14 amino acids long. Germline CDR1 and CDR2: MNHEY and SVGEGT. The chain's CDR3 is CASIARGMNTEAFF. CDR3 in DNA: TGTGCCAGCATTGCCCGGGGCATGAACACTGAAGCTTTCTTT.

The chain recombines TRBV7-9 with TRBJ2-7, with TRBD1 matching 8 bases. CDR1 is SEHNR, CDR2 FQNEAQ, per germline (reference sequence). This CDR3 spans 16 amino acids. V shed 5 bases, J shed 2 bases, and the junction held 11 bases outside the gene matches. The CDR3 sequence: CASSPNPGTGPYEQYF. CDR3 DNA: TGTGCCAGCAGCCCTAATCCCGGGACAGGTCCCTACGAGCAGTACTTC.

DNA for the CDR3: TGCAGCGTGAATGACTGGGCCAACGTCCTGACTTTC. Amino acids: CSVNDWANVLTF. The V and J genes are TRBV29-1 and TRBJ2-6; no reliable D call. CDR3 length equals 12 residues. Deletions cut 6 bases from V and 5 bases from J, with 8 bases between. Germline-derived CDR1 and CDR2 are SQVTM and ANQGSEA.

This rearrangement joins TRBV2 to TRBJ1-5, with 8 bases matching TRBD1. Germline CDR1 SNHLY, CDR2 FYNNEI. The CDR3 sequence is 14 residues long. Unmatched junction bases numbered 4, after V lost 5 bases and J lost 4 bases. The CDR3: CASSQQGANQPQHF. In DNA form, the CDR3 reads TGTGCCAGCAGTCAGCAGGGGGCAAATCAGCCCCAGCATTTT.

V is TRBV29-1 and J is TRBJ2-1; 7 bases align to TRBD2. The CDR3 has 14 residues. V was clipped by 6 bases and J by 0 bases; unmatched bases: 5. Germline V CDR1 and CDR2: SQVTM, ANQGSEA. CDR3 in amino acids: CSVSWGGSYNEQFF. DNA for the CDR3: TGCAGCGTGTCCTGGGGGGGCTCCTACAATGAGCAGTTCTTC.

This clonotype has just a few counts. The J gene is TRBJ2-1, the V gene TRBV5-1; D possibly corresponds to TRBD2 (6 bases). Germline loops: CDR1 SGHRS, CDR2 YFSETQ. Trimming removed 0 bases at V and 12 bases at J, with 22 bases between. This CDR3 has 16 residues. The CDR3 DNA reads as TGCGCCAGCAGCTTGGCCAGAACCACTAGCACAGATACGCAGTTCTTC. It codes for CASSLARTTSTDTQFF.

The V call is TRBV6-5, the J call TRBJ2-3; D call uncertain. The CDR3 length is 13 residues. Trimming took 6 bases from V and 6 from J, leaving 13 bases between them. Germline V lookup: CDR1 MNHEY, CDR2 SVGAGI. The CDR3 region has the DNA TGTGCCAGCAGCAACTCATTCATGGATACGCAGTATTTT. Encoded protein: CASSNSFMDTQYF.